This T cell receptor beta chain originates from a study of response to subunit inactivated influenza vaccine. This clonotype showed up just a few times. Trimming took 5 bases from V and 4 from J, leaving 14 bases between them. CDR1 is SGHAT and CDR2 is FQNNGV in the germline V gene. This CDR3 is built from 14 residues. TCRdb re-analysed the RT-PCR reads in MiXCR, keeping a single row per CDR3 protein. There are about 570,000 distinct CDR3 sequences in the sample; about 11% occur only once, and roughly 9.6% lies in the top ten. Another study also made use of these data, one on T cells expressing NK-cell markers. As that report states: What made the TCR beta cDNA was 5'RACE template switching with UMIs. Several donors' CD3+CD56-NKG2C+ cells were dominated by the same clonotypes.

The genes are TRBV11-2 and TRBJ1-2; no definite D call. The source was PBMCs from blood, collected on the day of vaccination. This TCR was sampled from a man aged 50 to 60 who received an inactivated influenza vaccine. The CDR3 is CASSDSGRFYGYTF. DNA for the CDR3: TGTGCCAGCAGCGACTCTGGACGGTTCTATGGCTACACCTTC.